This T cell receptor beta chain came from a study of cytomegalovirus exposure and HLA in healthy donors. Study-wide context: The platform used for the 95 to 150 validation repertoires matched that of the roughly 630 first-cohort repertoires, a later analysis reported. Study results and caveats: 150 to 200 TCR beta chains were listed as cytomegalovirus-associated.

Profiling relied on immunoSEQ multiplex PCR, and the TCRdb table lists in-frame clones only, not all of them. The data show more than 130,000 clones, 80% to 90% seen once. The germline gives CDR1 MGHRA, CDR2 YSYEKL. Trimming left V 1 base short and J 5 bases short, with 13 bases between. The CDR3 totals 15 residues. On this clone: The antigen is not known.

The donors were members of the validation cohort comprising over a hundred subjects, separate from the roughly 690-subject first cohort. Sequencing input: PBMCs. The chain uses TRBV4-1 and TRBJ2-3, with a weak D call TRBD2 (6 bases). This clonotype was sampled from a woman between 18 and 30 years old in good health and CMV-seropositive. CDR3 sequence: CASSQGLAGRDTQYF. CDR3 coding DNA: TGCGCCAGCAGCCAAGGACTCGCGGGGAGAGATACGCAGTATTTT.